This T cell receptor beta chain is drawn from a study of blood T cell repertoires in COVID-19. Background on the study: COVID-19 samples, acute and convalescent, were from the United States, Italy and Spain. T cells, B-cell-depleted T cells, or PBMCs supplied cDNA or gDNA.

The CDR3 length is 15 residues. Per germline, CDR1 MNHEY and CDR2 SVGAGI. V lost 4 bases, J lost 0 bases, and 7 bases lay in between. Assay: immunoSEQ multiplex PCR; the TCRdb copy retains only in-frame clones and omits some. Of a few hundred thousand clones detected, 75% to 90% appear once; the ten largest clones hold over 3.5%. The source is a woman between 40 and 55 years old with acute or convalescent COVID-19. The sample was peripheral blood. V is TRBV6-5 and J is TRBJ1-6; no definite D call. The CDR3 reads CASSSFGSYNSPLHF. CDR3 DNA sequence: TGTGCCAGCAGTTCCTTCGGCTCCTATAATTCACCCCTCCACTTT.